One sample yielded the 24 T cell receptor beta chains listed below, sequenced in a study of T cell repertoires in cytomegalovirus infection. Each CDR3 protein is one row after TCRdb ran MiXCR on the reads. The data hold approximately 700,000 distinct CDR3 sequences, with approximately 40% observed a single time. Specimen: PBMCs. The receptors originated from a human donor in good health (CMV status not recorded). Some clones in this sample may be carry-over from other donors' samples.

This clonotype was seen more than once but under ten times. The chain combines TRBV28 with TRBJ2-7; the D gene is possibly TRBD2 (6 bases). V lost 8 bases and J lost 2, with 22 bases in between. Germline V CDR1 and CDR2: MDHEN, SYDVKM. CDR3 length equals 16 residues. CDR3 in amino acids: CASPPEAGLLPYEQYF. The CDR3 bases are TGTGCCAGCCCTCCCGAGGCGGGGCTCCTACCCTACGAGCAGTACTTC.

The genes are TRBV7-4 and TRBJ2-1; perhaps TRBD2 as D (5 bases). Trimming left V 1 base short and J 4 bases short, with 20 bases between. CDR3 length equals 18 residues. The germline gives CDR1 SGHVT, CDR2 SQSDAQ. In DNA form, the CDR3 reads TGTGCCAGCAGCTTAGTGGTTAATCTGGCTAGCTGGTACAATGAGCAGTTCTTC. This encodes CASSLVVNLASWYNEQFF.

This clonotype was picked up a small number of times. The J gene is TRBJ2-7, the V gene TRBV11-2; D gene unclear. V was shortened by 0 bases and J by 2 bases, with 14 bases between the two germline ends. CDR1 SGHAT and CDR2 FQNNGV come from the germline V gene. This CDR3 contains 16 residues. The CDR3 is CASSLDTEMAPYEQYF. For the CDR3, the DNA is TGTGCCAGCAGCTTAGATACCGAAATGGCCCCCTACGAGCAGTACTTC.

V and J are TRBV7-8 and TRBJ1-5; D remains unclear. The germline V and J ends were trimmed by 7 bases and 7 bases, with 17 bases remaining between them. Germline CDR1 SGHVS, CDR2 FQNEAQ. The CDR3 length is 14 residues. Here the CDR3 DNA reads TGTGCCAGCACACCCTTTACCAGTAACCAGCCCCAGCATTTT. It codes for CASTPFTSNQPQHF.

This sequence joins TRBV19 and TRBJ2-1; D is ambiguous. Trimming cost V 3 bases and J 0 bases, with 15 bases left between them. Germline values: CDR1 LNHDA, CDR2 SQIVND (reference sequence). This CDR3 contains 17 residues. CDR3 region: CASSIGVSRPSYNEQFF. The DNA of the CDR3 is TGTGCCAGTAGTATCGGAGTGAGCAGGCCCTCCTACAATGAGCAGTTCTTC.

This clonotype appeared many times. The chain joins TRBV11-3 to TRBJ2-1; D possibly corresponds to TRBD1 (5 bases). Trimming removed 2 bases from V and 7 bases from J, with 18 bases in between. The germline gives CDR1 SGHNT, CDR2 YENEEA. This CDR3 spans 16 amino acids. The CDR3 loop reads CASSLWGHPTGNEQFF. The DNA for the CDR3 is TGTGCCAGCAGCTTATGGGGCCACCCCACTGGGAATGAGCAGTTCTTC.

This clonotype was observed many times. The chain uses TRBV7-8 and TRBJ2-1; the D gene is possibly TRBD2 (6 bases). V was shortened by 3 bases and J by 3 bases, with 15 bases between the two germline ends. Germline V CDR1 and CDR2: SGHVS, FQNEAQ. The length of the CDR3 is 16 residues. For the CDR3, the DNA is TGTGCCAGCAGCTTCCTCGGGGGAGACCTCTACAATGAGCAGTTCTTC. Protein: CASSFLGGDLYNEQFF.

This clonotype showed up just a few times. The chain combines TRBV4-1 with TRBJ1-1; D is ambiguous. The V gene lost 0 bases and the J gene lost 11 bases, with 7 bases spanning the gap. The CDR3 has 11 amino acids. Germline CDR1 and CDR2: MGHRA and YSYEKL. The CDR3 sequence is CASSQDSRAFF. CDR3 coding DNA: TGCGCCAGCAGCCAAGATTCTAGGGCTTTCTTT.

This clonotype appeared a few times. The genes are TRBV7-2 and TRBJ2-2, with TRBD2 identical over 8 bases. Trimming at V came to 8 bases and at J to 8 bases, leaving 13 bases not matched to a gene. The CDR3 extends over 15 amino acids. Germline CDR1 reads SGHTA; CDR2 reads FQGNSA. The CDR3 region has the DNA TGTGCCAGCCCTAAGCGGGGGCCGGGGGATGGGGAGCTGTTTTTT. It specifies CASPKRGPGDGELFF.

In this sample, this clonotype turned up a few times. This chain joins TRBV6-1 and TRBJ2-7, with 9 bases fitting TRBD1. Looked up from germline, CDR1 is MNHNS and CDR2 is SASEGT. V was clipped by 2 bases and J by 1 base; unmatched bases: 3. This CDR3 has 15 residues. The DNA for the CDR3 is TGTGCCAGCAGTGAACTGGGGACAGGGTCCTACGAGCAGTACTTC. Amino acid sequence: CASSELGTGSYEQYF.

Note on this clonotype: A read error is possible here, since a much larger clone lies one base away. The chain has TRBV7-2 and TRBJ1-1; possible D gene TRBD1, 5 bases. V was shortened by 6 bases and J by 4 bases, with 15 bases between the two germline ends. CDR1 is SGHTA and CDR2 is FQGNSA in the germline V gene. The CDR3 runs 14 residues. The CDR3 protein is CASRRHWGITEAFF. The CDR3 DNA is TGTGCCAGCAGACGGCACTGGGGGATCACTGAAGCTTTCTTT.

The V gene is TRBV6-1, the J gene TRBJ1-1; TRBD1 is a possible D gene (5 bases). The CDR3 length is 14 residues. Trimming took 1 base from V and 4 from J, leaving 10 bases between them. Looked up from germline, CDR1 is MNHNS and CDR2 is SASEGT. The CDR3 spells CASSEGGTGTEAFF. The CDR3 nucleotides are TGTGCCAGCAGTGAAGGGGGCACAGGCACTGAAGCTTTCTTT.

On this clonotype itself: A much larger clone lies one base from this, so it may be a read error. The chain links TRBV11-1 to TRBJ2-1; 14 nucleotides match TRBD2. Germline V lookup: CDR1 SGHAT, CDR2 FQDESV (reference sequence). The CDR3 has 15 residues. CDR3 amino acids: CSSGRGTSGGNEQFF. The CDR3, as DNA: TGTTCCAGCGGGCGAGGGACTAGCGGGGGCAATGAGCAGTTCTTC.

This clonotype has a count of ten or more. The chain uses TRBV19 and TRBJ1-1, with 8 bases fitting TRBD1. Germline CDR1 is LNHDA and CDR2 is SQIVND (reference sequence). The CDR3 is 14 residues long. With V trimmed by 8 bases and J by 1 base, 6 bases remained unmatched. DNA for the CDR3: TGTGCCAGTCGATCCGACAGGGGGAACACTGAAGCTTTCTTT. Encoded protein: CASRSDRGNTEAFF.

V usage is TRBV7-9 and J usage is TRBJ1-2; 8 nucleotides line up with TRBD1. The CDR3 consists of 16 residues. Per germline, CDR1 SEHNR and CDR2 FQNEAQ (reference sequence). The ends lost 1 base at V and 6 bases at J; junction bases unmatched: 10. CDR3 DNA: TGTGCCAGCAGCTTAGGAGGGGCCGTGACAGGGGATGGCTACACCTTC. Encoded protein: CASSLGGAVTGDGYTF.

In its sample, this clonotype was seen a few times. The genes are TRBV28 and TRBJ1-2; 8 bases line up with TRBD1. Germline loops: CDR1 MDHEN, CDR2 SYDVKM. The CDR3 sequence is 13 residues long. Losses at the gene ends were 2 bases for V and 7 bases for J; bases not matched to a gene: 3. The CDR3 loop is CASSLVRGLGYTF. CDR3 coding DNA: TGTGCCAGCAGTTTAGTCAGGGGGCTTGGCTACACCTTC.

On this clonotype itself: Sequence at one end of the junction differs from germline and may be a read error. The V and J genes are TRBV7-9 and TRBJ1-3, with D possibly TRBD1 on 5 matching bases. Per germline, CDR1 SEHNR and CDR2 FQNEAQ (reference sequence). The length of the CDR3 is 13 residues. The CDR3 is CASGQGNGNTIYF. The CDR3 DNA reads TGCGCTAGTGGGCAGGGCAATGGAAACACCATATATTTT.

The gene calls are TRBV25-1 and TRBJ1-5; D is uncertain. This CDR3 has 14 amino acids. Germline CDR1 is MGHDK and CDR2 is SYGVNS. Trimming removed 7 bases from V and 2 bases from J, with 12 bases in between. The CDR3 loop reads CASKKVIGNQPQHF. The CDR3 DNA reads TGTGCCAGCAAAAAGGTAATTGGCAATCAGCCCCAGCATTTT.

The chain couples TRBV6-1 to TRBJ2-7; TRBD2 matches at 13 bases. The J segment lost 3 bases and the V segment lost 5 bases, leaving 4 bases of the junction unmatched. Germline CDR1 and CDR2: MNHNS and SASEGT. The CDR3 covers 15 residues. For the CDR3, the DNA is TGTGCCAGCAGTTCCGGGACTAGCGGGGACTACGAGCAGTACTTC. It codes for CASSSGTSGDYEQYF.

The rearrangement joins TRBV19 to TRBJ2-7; 8 bases are a match to TRBD1. V lost 5 bases to trimming and J lost 2 bases; unmatched junction nucleotides: 8. The germline CDR1 and CDR2 sequences are LNHDA and SQIVND (reference sequence). This CDR3 contains 15 residues. The CDR3 protein is CASSVGQGRTYEQYF. CDR3 nucleotide sequence: TGTGCCAGTAGTGTCGGACAGGGAAGGACCTACGAGCAGTACTTC.

The genes are TRBV12-3 or TRBV12-4 and TRBJ1-3; 8 bases are shared with TRBD1. The trim removed 6 bases at V and 0 bases at J, leaving 4 bases unmatched. The length of the CDR3 is 15 residues. This CDR3 reads CASRADRGSGNTIYF. The DNA for the CDR3 is TGTGCCAGCAGGGCCGACAGGGGCTCTGGAAACACCATATATTTT.

The chain carries TRBV7-9 and TRBJ2-1; unclear D gene. CDR3 length: 11 residues. Germline CDR1 and CDR2: SEHNR and FQNEAQ (reference sequence). Trimming removed 7 bases at V and 5 bases at J, with 6 bases between. This CDR3 reads CASTLHNEQFF. The DNA of the CDR3 is TGTGCCAGCACCCTTCACAATGAGCAGTTCTTC.

This rearrangement joins TRBV2 to TRBJ1-5; 10 positions agree with TRBD1. Trimming cost V 4 bases and J 5 bases; bases outside gene matches: 8. The CDR3 extends over 16 amino acids. Germline V CDR1 and CDR2: SNHLY, FYNNEI. CDR3 nucleotide sequence: TGTGCCAGCAGTGTAATGATGACAGGGGGCCATCAGCCCCAGCATTTT. Translated: CASSVMMTGGHQPQHF.

The CDR3: CASSQLGTWNEQYF. In nucleotides, the CDR3 is TGTGCCAGCAGCCAACTCGGCACCTGGAACGAGCAGTACTTC. The chain employs TRBV7-8 and TRBJ2-7; D is ambiguous. The germline gives CDR1 SGHVS, CDR2 FQNEAQ. The CDR3 sequence is 14 residues long. The germline V and J ends were trimmed by 5 bases and 5 bases, with 16 bases remaining between them. Filled out from reference TRBV7-8 and TRBJ2-7, the complete variable domain reads GAGVSQSPRYKVAKRGQDVALRCDPISGHVSLFWYQQALGQGPEFLTYFQNEAQLDKSGLPSDRFFAERPEGSVSTLKIQRTQQEDSAVYLCASSQLGTWNEQYFGPGTRLTVT.